This is a list of T cell receptor beta chains from one sample in a study of T cell repertoires in cytomegalovirus infection. TCRdb analysed the reads with MiXCR anew, one entry per CDR3 protein. The sample consists of 740,000 or so distinct CDR3 sequences, about a third of them appearing once. Material: PBMCs. The receptors were sampled from a human donor in good health (CMV status not recorded). Some clones in this sample may be carry-over from other donors' samples. CDR3s include the opening cysteine and the closing phenylalanine or tryptophan. A D gene is named only where the DNA matches it firmly. The size of a clone is reported for some rows only, either as once, few or many, or as a class for expanded clones.

J gene: TRBJ1-2; D gene: NA; clone size: NA; V gene: TRBV3-1; CDR3 length: 15; CDR3 protein: CASSQDTQGGHGYTF; CDR3 DNA: TGTGCCAGCAGCCAAGATACGCAGGGAGGGCATGGCTACACCTTC
J gene: TRBJ2-5; D gene: TRBD2; clone size: NA; V gene: TRBV9; CDR3 length: 14; CDR3 protein: CASSVTSGAETQYF; CDR3 DNA: TGTGCCAGCAGCGTTACTAGCGGGGCGGAGACCCAGTACTTC
J gene: TRBJ1-1; D gene: NA; clone size: few; V gene: TRBV10-3; CDR3 length: 13; CDR3 protein: CAISDSGNTEAFF; CDR3 DNA: TGTGCCATCAGTGACTCAGGGAACACTGAAGCTTTCTTT
J gene: TRBJ2-5; D gene: NA; clone size: NA; V gene: TRBV28; CDR3 length: 14; CDR3 protein: CASSRGGAQRTQYF; CDR3 DNA: TGTGCCAGCAGTCGTGGGGGGGCCCAACGGACCCAGTACTTC
J gene: TRBJ1-1; D gene: NA; clone size: NA; V gene: TRBV15; CDR3 length: 14; CDR3 protein: CATSRDRYAAEAFF; CDR3 DNA: TGTGCCACCAGCAGAGACCGGTACGCAGCTGAAGCTTTCTTT
J gene: TRBJ2-2; D gene: NA; clone size: NA; V gene: TRBV5-1; CDR3 length: 16; CDR3 protein: CASSLEGDSLAGELFF; CDR3 DNA: TGCGCCAGCAGCTTGGAAGGTGATTCCCTCGCCGGGGAGCTGTTTTTT
J gene: TRBJ2-6; D gene: NA; clone size: few; V gene: TRBV25-1; CDR3 length: 17; CDR3 protein: CASADGQGLSGANVLTF; CDR3 DNA: TGTGCCAGCGCCGACGGCCAGGGCCTCTCTGGGGCCAACGTCCTGACTTTC
J gene: TRBJ1-1; D gene: NA; clone size: few; V gene: TRBV19; CDR3 length: 13; CDR3 protein: CASSMGRAAEAFF; CDR3 DNA: TGTGCCAGTAGTATGGGCAGGGCCGCTGAAGCTTTCTTT
J gene: TRBJ1-5; D gene: NA; clone size: few; V gene: TRBV15; CDR3 length: 14; CDR3 protein: CATQPRGAYQPQHF; CDR3 DNA: TGTGCCACCCAGCCCCGAGGGGCCTATCAGCCCCAGCATTTT
J gene: TRBJ2-3; D gene: NA; clone size: few; V gene: TRBV28; CDR3 length: 14; CDR3 protein: CASQWGGPGDTQYF; CDR3 DNA: TGTGCCAGCCAGTGGGGAGGCCCCGGAGATACGCAGTATTTT
J gene: TRBJ2-1; D gene: NA; clone size: NA; V gene: TRBV7-9; CDR3 length: 12; CDR3 protein: CASSLPRNEQFF; CDR3 DNA: TGTGCCAGCAGCTTACCGCGGAATGAGCAGTTCTTC
J gene: TRBJ2-3; D gene: TRBD1; clone size: NA; V gene: TRBV7-6; CDR3 length: 16; CDR3 protein: CASRRPGQTSTDTQYF; CDR3 DNA: TGTGCCAGCAGGCGACCGGGACAGACTAGCACAGATACGCAGTATTTT
J gene: TRBJ2-1; D gene: TRBD1; clone size: NA; V gene: TRBV5-1; CDR3 length: 21; CDR3 protein: CASSLRIPGQGQRSTYNEQFF; CDR3 DNA: TGCGCCAGCAGCTTGAGGATCCCAGGACAGGGACAGCGCTCCACCTACAATGAGCAGTTCTTC
J gene: TRBJ2-3; D gene: TRBD2; clone size: NA; V gene: TRBV19; CDR3 length: 14; CDR3 protein: CASSPAGGTDTHYF; CDR3 DNA: TGTGCCAGTAGCCCAGCGGGGGGCACAGATACGCATTATTTT
J gene: TRBJ1-4; D gene: NA; clone size: NA; V gene: TRBV7-8; CDR3 length: 12; CDR3 protein: CASARAREKLFF; CDR3 DNA: TGTGCCAGCGCCCGGGCACGTGAAAAACTGTTTTTT
J gene: TRBJ1-2; D gene: TRBD1; clone size: NA; V gene: TRBV5-6; CDR3 length: 14; CDR3 protein: CASSWAGTGEGYTF; CDR3 DNA: TGTGCCAGCAGCTGGGCCGGGACAGGGGAAGGCTACACCTTC
J gene: TRBJ2-5; D gene: NA; clone size: NA; V gene: TRBV7-4; CDR3 length: 11; CDR3 protein: CASSLGLAQYF; CDR3 DNA: TGTGCCAGCAGTCTCGGACTTGCCCAGTACTTC
J gene: TRBJ1-1; D gene: NA; clone size: few; V gene: TRBV6-1; CDR3 length: 11; CDR3 protein: CAARINTEAFF; CDR3 DNA: TGTGCCGCCAGGATAAACACTGAAGCTTTCTTT
J gene: TRBJ1-6; D gene: NA; clone size: NA; V gene: TRBV28; CDR3 length: 13; CDR3 protein: CASSLELRSPLHF; CDR3 DNA: TGTGCCAGCAGTTTAGAGCTTCGGTCACCCCTCCACTTT
J gene: TRBJ1-6; D gene: TRBD1; clone size: NA; V gene: TRBV7-8; CDR3 length: 16; CDR3 protein: CASSLGTGGSSSPLHF; CDR3 DNA: TGTGCCAGCAGCTTAGGGACAGGGGGCTCGAGTTCACCCCTCCACTTT
J gene: TRBJ2-7; D gene: NA; clone size: few; V gene: TRBV28; CDR3 length: 14; CDR3 protein: CASSQIVPSYEQYF; CDR3 DNA: TGTGCCAGCAGTCAAATTGTCCCCTCCTACGAGCAGTACTTC
J gene: TRBJ1-2; D gene: NA; clone size: NA; V gene: TRBV27; CDR3 length: 15; CDR3 protein: CASSLSPGVLYGYTF; CDR3 DNA: TGTGCCAGCAGTTTATCCCCGGGAGTCCTCTATGGCTACACCTTC
J gene: TRBJ2-7; D gene: NA; clone size: NA; V gene: TRBV25-1; CDR3 length: 15; CDR3 protein: CASSDLLVGAYEQYF; CDR3 DNA: TGTGCCAGCAGTGACTTGCTAGTCGGAGCCTACGAGCAGTACTTC
J gene: TRBJ2-3; D gene: NA; clone size: many; V gene: TRBV30; CDR3 length: 13; CDR3 protein: CAWSTASTDTQYF; CDR3 DNA: TGTGCCTGGAGTACGGCTAGCACAGATACGCAGTATTTT
J gene: TRBJ2-3; D gene: TRBD1; clone size: NA; V gene: TRBV12-3/TRBV12-4; CDR3 length: 16; CDR3 protein: CASSQTGTGNTDTQYF; CDR3 DNA: TGTGCCAGCAGCCAAACCGGGACAGGGAACACAGATACGCAGTATTTT
J gene: TRBJ1-1; D gene: NA; clone size: NA; V gene: TRBV28; CDR3 length: 16; CDR3 protein: CASSLLSPTENTEDFF; CDR3 DNA: TGTGCAAGCAGTTTATTATCCCCCACGGAGAACACTGAAGATTTCTTT
J gene: TRBJ2-7; D gene: NA; clone size: NA; V gene: TRBV28; CDR3 length: 16; CDR3 protein: CASSLGLGLVTYEQYF; CDR3 DNA: TGTGCCAGCAGTTTGGGGCTGGGGCTAGTAACCTACGAGCAGTACTTC
J gene: TRBJ2-1; D gene: TRBD1; clone size: NA; V gene: TRBV24-1; CDR3 length: 16; CDR3 protein: CATSDSGTGARNEQFF; CDR3 DNA: TGTGCCACCAGTGATTCTGGGACAGGGGCCCGCAATGAGCAGTTCTTC
J gene: TRBJ1-1; D gene: TRBD1; clone size: many; V gene: TRBV7-2; CDR3 length: 15; CDR3 protein: CASSLAGQVLTKAFF; CDR3 DNA: TGTGCCAGCAGCTTAGCAGGACAGGTCTTAACCAAAGCTTTCTTT
J gene: TRBJ1-2; D gene: NA; clone size: few; V gene: TRBV12-3/TRBV12-4; CDR3 length: 14; CDR3 protein: CASSPRGDTYGYTF; CDR3 DNA: TGTGCCAGCAGTCCCAGAGGCGACACCTATGGCTACACCTTC
J gene: TRBJ2-7; D gene: NA; clone size: few; V gene: TRBV5-1; CDR3 length: 14; CDR3 protein: CASSLTNGGGRQYF; CDR3 DNA: TGCGCCAGCAGCTTGACCAACGGCGGCGGACGGCAGTACTTC
J gene: TRBJ2-1; D gene: NA; clone size: once; V gene: TRBV4-1; CDR3 length: 16; CDR3 protein: CASSQEDGLTYNEQCF; CDR3 DNA: TGCGCCAGCAGCCAAGAGGATGGACTCACTTACAATGAGCAGTGCTTC
J gene: TRBJ1-1; D gene: NA; clone size: NA; V gene: TRBV27; CDR3 length: 14; CDR3 protein: CASSPLGDWTEAFF; CDR3 DNA: TGTGCCAGCAGTCCCTTAGGGGATTGGACTGAAGCTTTCTTT
J gene: TRBJ1-1; D gene: NA; clone size: NA; V gene: TRBV28; CDR3 length: 11; CDR3 protein: CASSWGLEAFF; CDR3 DNA: TGTGCCAGCAGTTGGGGCCTTGAAGCTTTCTTT
J gene: TRBJ1-2; D gene: NA; clone size: once; V gene: TRBV5-1; CDR3 length: 13; CDR3 protein: CASSLEGDKGYTF; CDR3 DNA: TGCGCCAGCAGCTTGGAAGGGGACAAGGGCTACACCTTC
J gene: TRBJ2-5; D gene: NA; clone size: once; V gene: TRBV10-3; CDR3 length: 13; CDR3 protein: CAISEGSGETQYF; CDR3 DNA: TGTGCCATCAGTGAGGGGTCTGGAGAGACCCAGTACTTC